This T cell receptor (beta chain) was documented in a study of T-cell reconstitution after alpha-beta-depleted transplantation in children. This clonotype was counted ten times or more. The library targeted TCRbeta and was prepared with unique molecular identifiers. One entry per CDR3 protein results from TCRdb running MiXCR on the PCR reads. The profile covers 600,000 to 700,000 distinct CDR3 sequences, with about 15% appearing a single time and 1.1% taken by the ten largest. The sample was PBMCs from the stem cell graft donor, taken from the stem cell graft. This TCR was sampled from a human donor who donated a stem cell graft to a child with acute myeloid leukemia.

The CDR3 sequence: CSARDKGHLYNEQFF. The CDR3, as DNA: TGCAGTGCTAGAGATAAGGGACACCTCTACAATGAGCAGTTCTTC. The chain carries TRBV20-1 and TRBJ2-1; tentatively, D is TRBD1 (6 bases). The V gene lost 0 bases and the J gene lost 3 bases, with 12 bases spanning the gap. The CDR3 sequence is 15 residues long. The germline V gene encodes CDR1 DFQATT and CDR2 SNEGSKA (reference sequence).